The present TCR beta chain was sequenced within a study of shared clonotypes between healthy human individuals. Findings and caveats of the study: Memory subsets generally showed smaller estimated richness than naive subsets did.

The V and J ends lost 6 bases and 5 bases, in that order; junction bases with no gene match: 2. The CDR3 loop spans 13 amino acids. The germline V gene encodes CDR1 MNHEY and CDR2 SMNVEV (reference sequence). Points on this clone: What it binds is not known.

Terminally differentiated effector memory CD45RA+ cells were left out of the naive CD8 fraction, which was CD45RO-negative and positively selected for CCR7. TCRdb keeps only in-frame clones here, not all; method: immunoSEQ multiplex PCR. The sample has around 1,900,000 clones; roughly 93% are singletons. Input material: naive CD8+ T cells from PBMCs. The gene calls are TRBV27 and TRBJ2-1, with 9 bases identical to TRBD2. The sequence came from a man aged 18 to 30 in good health. Some clones in this sample may be carry-over from other donors' samples. The CDR3 sequence is CASRLAGHNEQFF. DNA of the CDR3: TGTGCCAGCAGACTAGCGGGTCACAATGAGCAGTTCTTC.